The 5 T cell receptor beta chains below come from one sample, sequenced in a study of type 1 regulatory T cells. Antigen specificity for these receptors is unknown. TCRdb redid the calling of the reads with MiXCR, one entry per CDR3 protein. The sample has tens of thousands of distinct CDR3 sequences, 60% to 80% seen once. The sequenced sample was cultured non-Tr1 T cells, either the whole culture or a sorted T cell fraction (not recorded which). The receptors originated from a human donor in good health.

The chain has TRBV2 and TRBJ2-7, with 7 positions matching TRBD2. The CDR3 extends over 12 amino acids. The trim removed 4 bases at V and 7 bases at J, leaving 4 bases unmatched. CDR1 is SNHLY and CDR2 is FYNNEI in the germline V gene. The CDR3 here is CASSGRGVEQYF. The DNA of the CDR3 is TGTGCCAGCAGTGGCCGGGGGGTGGAGCAGTACTTC.

The chain links TRBV20-1 to TRBJ2-1; TRBD2 matches 13 bases. Losses at the gene ends were 3 bases for V and 3 bases for J; bases not matched to a gene: 14. Germline V gene lookup returns CDR1 DFQATT and CDR2 SNEGSKA (reference sequence). CDR3 length: 19 amino acids. The DNA for the CDR3 is TGCAGTGCTAGTCCTGACGGACTAGCGGGAGTCAGGAGCTACAATGAGCAGTTCTTC. This translates into CSASPDGLAGVRSYNEQFF.

By proportion, this clonotype is medium-sized. V usage is TRBV29-1 and J usage is TRBJ1-3; D is possibly TRBD1 (6 bases). Trimming took off 0 bases at V and 3 bases at J, with 12 bases between the two ends. CDR3 length: 15 amino acids. CDR1 and CDR2 from the germline V gene are SQVTM and ANQGSEA. CDR3 loop: CSVEEEQGFGNTIYF. CDR3 DNA sequence: TGCAGCGTTGAAGAGGAACAGGGCTTTGGAAACACCATATATTTT.

This chain links TRBV6-5 with TRBJ2-1, with 10 bases matching TRBD2. J lost 4 bases, V lost 0 bases, and 6 bases had no gene match. The CDR3 covers 17 residues. Germline lookup yields CDR1 MNHEY and CDR2 SVGAGI. CDR3 sequence (DNA): TGTGCCAGCAGTTACTCCGGGACTAGCGAAGTATACAATGAGCAGTTCTTC. Its protein is CASSYSGTSEVYNEQFF.

The chain carries TRBV11-2 and TRBJ2-1; 13 bases map to TRBD2. The CDR3 consists of 15 residues. V lost 5 bases to trimming and J lost 6 bases; unmatched junction nucleotides: 4. Germline V gene data show CDR1 as SGHAT and CDR2 as FQNNGV. CDR3 DNA sequence: TGTGCCAGCAGCCTACTAGCGGGAGGGCTCAATGAGCAGTTCTTC. Translating gives CASSLLAGGLNEQFF.